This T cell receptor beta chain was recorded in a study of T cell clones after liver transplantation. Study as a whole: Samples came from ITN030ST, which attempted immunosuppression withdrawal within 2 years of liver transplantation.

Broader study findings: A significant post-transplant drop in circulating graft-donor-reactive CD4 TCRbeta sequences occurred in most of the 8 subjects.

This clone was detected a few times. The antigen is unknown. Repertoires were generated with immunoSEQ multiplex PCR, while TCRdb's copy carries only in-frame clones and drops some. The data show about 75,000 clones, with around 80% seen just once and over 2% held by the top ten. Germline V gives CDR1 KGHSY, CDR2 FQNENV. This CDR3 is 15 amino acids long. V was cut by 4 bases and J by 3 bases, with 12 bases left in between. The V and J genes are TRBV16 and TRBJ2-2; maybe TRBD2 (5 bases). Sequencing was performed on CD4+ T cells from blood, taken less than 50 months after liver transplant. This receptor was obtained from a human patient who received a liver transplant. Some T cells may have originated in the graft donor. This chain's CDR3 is CASSRSMGDTGELFF. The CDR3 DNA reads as TGTGCCAGCAGCCGTTCAATGGGAGACACCGGGGAGCTGTTTTTT.